This passage covers 18 T cell receptor beta chains from one sample sequenced in a study of CD8 T cells in Susac syndrome. Reverse transcription of about 0.5 to 1 ug RNA used random hexamers. TCRdb independently ran MiXCR on the immunoSEQ multiplex PCR reads; one entry per CDR3 protein. The sample holds approximately 220,000 distinct CDR3 sequences, 95% seen once. The specimen was CD4+ T cells from PBMCs. These receptors all come from a human donor with multiple sclerosis.

CDR3 region: CSARVVEAFF. The CDR3 DNA reads TGCAGTGCTAGAGTTGTTGAAGCTTTCTTT. The chain combines TRBV20-1 with TRBJ1-1; no definite D call. The germline CDR1 and CDR2 sequences are DFQATT and SNEGSKA (reference sequence). V lost 1 base and J lost 7, with 4 bases in between. There are 10 residues in the CDR3.

This clonotype is a singleton in its sample. The V gene is TRBV5-1, the J gene TRBJ2-6; D ambiguous. The CDR3 totals 20 residues. Trimming stripped 3 bases from V and 0 bases from J, with 22 bases between. Germline CDR1 SGHRS, CDR2 YFSETQ. The CDR3 sequence is CASSSLGARITGSGANVLTF. In DNA form, the CDR3 reads TGCGCCAGCAGCTCGCTGGGCGCTCGAATAACGGGCTCTGGGGCCAACGTCCTGACTTTC.

This clonotype is a singleton in its sample. J is TRBJ1-2 and V is TRBV21-1. TRBV21-1 is a recognized pseudogene. The CDR3 loop spans 15 amino acids. The CDR3 here is CASSKSGRLFYGYTF. The CDR3 coding sequence is TGTGCCAGCAGCAAATCAGGCAGATTGTTCTATGGCTACACCTTC.

The chain recombines TRBV4-2 with TRBJ1-1, with TRBD1 as a possible D gene (6 bases). Trimming shortened V by 1 base and J by 1 base, and 16 bases separated the two germline ends. The CDR3 has 17 amino acids. CDR1 is LGHNA, CDR2 YNFKEQ, per germline. The CDR3 nucleotides read TGTGCCAGCAGCCAAGGCTCAGGGGCAGGGACGAACACTGAAGCTTTCTTT. Its translation: CASSQGSGAGTNTEAFF.

V usage is TRBV12-3 or TRBV12-4 and J usage is TRBJ2-5; TRBD2 aligns across 14 bases. The V and J ends lost 6 bases and 0 bases, in that order; junction bases with no gene match: 3. CDR3 size: 16 residues. CDR3 region: CASSLGLAGDQETQYF. CDR3 nucleotides: TGTGCCAGCAGCCTGGGACTAGCGGGGGACCAAGAGACCCAGTACTTC.

The chain couples TRBV25-1 to TRBJ2-1, with 12 bases matching TRBD2. Germline assignment: CDR1 MGHDK and CDR2 SYGVNS. This CDR3 contains 15 residues. The V segment lost 8 bases and the J segment 6 bases; nucleotides outside the gene matches: 8. CDR3 amino acids: CASARLAGEGNEQFF. In DNA, the CDR3 is TGTGCCAGCGCCCGACTAGCGGGGGAGGGCAATGAGCAGTTCTTC.

The chain combines TRBV12-3 or TRBV12-4 with TRBJ2-7, with 7 bases identical to TRBD1. The CDR3 has 15 residues. J gave up 5 bases and V 6 bases, and 13 bases lay outside the gene matches. CDR3 protein: CASSETGATFDEQYF. As DNA, the CDR3 is TGTGCCAGCAGCGAAACAGGGGCGACCTTCGACGAGCAGTACTTC.

This CDR3 is CASSLGLFPDTQYF. DNA of the CDR3: TGTGCCAGCAGCTTAGGGCTCTTTCCTGATACGCAGTATTTT. This chain connects TRBV7-3 to TRBJ2-3; no reliable D call. The CDR3 length is 14 residues. V gave up 2 bases and J gave up 6 bases, with 12 bases separating them. The germline gives CDR1 SGHTA, CDR2 FQGTGA.

The rearrangement joins TRBV20-1 to TRBJ1-2; 11 positions agree with TRBD1. V lost 3 bases and J lost 0; bases outside the gene matches: 18. Germline V gene data show CDR1 as DFQATT and CDR2 as SNEGSKA (reference sequence). CDR3 length: 20 amino acids. The CDR3 protein is CSASPFPGQGVGRANYGYTF. CDR3 DNA: TGCAGTGCTAGTCCCTTCCCGGGACAGGGGGTGGGAAGAGCTAACTATGGCTACACCTTC.

The CDR3 DNA sequence: TGTGCCAGCAGCCAAGATTCGAACCATTATGGCTACACCTTC. It translates to CASSQDSNHYGYTF. V usage is TRBV3-1 and J usage is TRBJ1-2; D is unclear. This CDR3 region has 14 residues. Germline values: CDR1 LGHDT, CDR2 YNNKEL (reference sequence). V was cut by 0 bases and J by 5 bases, with 10 bases left in between.

About this clonotype: A read error may account for a junction end that differs from germline. The chain joins TRBV3-1 to TRBJ1-2; no reliable D call. Germline values: CDR1 LGHDT, CDR2 YNNKEL (reference sequence). The CDR3 is made up of 12 amino acids. The CDR3 region has the DNA TGTGCCAGCCGCCAGGCTAACTATGGCTACACCTTC. Translation: CASRQANYGYTF.

The rearrangement uses TRBV3-1 and TRBJ1-2; 7 bases match TRBD1. The ends lost 5 bases at V and 0 bases at J; junction bases unmatched: 3. Germline CDR1 and CDR2: LGHDT and YNNKEL (reference sequence). This CDR3 region has 14 residues. This CDR3 is CASSVGQANYGYTF. In DNA, the CDR3 is TGTGCCAGCAGCGTCGGACAGGCTAACTATGGCTACACCTTC.

The chain is built from TRBV3-1 and TRBJ2-2, with D perhaps matching TRBD1 or TRBD2 (5 bases each). Germline CDR1 is LGHDT and CDR2 is YNNKEL (reference sequence). Deletions cut 1 base from V and 4 bases from J, with 7 bases between. This CDR3 spans 14 amino acids. The CDR3 nucleotides are TGTGCCAGCAGCCAAGTTGGGGGCACCGGGGAGCTGTTTTTT. Protein: CASSQVGGTGELFF.

Note on this clonotype: Mismatch with germline at one junction end may stem from a read error. The chain's CDR3 is CSVSHGNQRQHF. Here the CDR3 DNA reads TGCAGCGTATCACACGGAAATCAGCGCCAGCATTTT. The chain carries TRBV29-1 and TRBJ1-5; D remains ambiguous. From germline, CDR1 is SQVTM and CDR2 ANQGSEA. The CDR3 covers 12 residues.

The rearrangement links TRBV12-5 to TRBJ2-1; D is possibly TRBD1 (8 bases). V gave up 8 bases and J gave up 3 bases, with 14 bases separating them. Germline V gene data show CDR1 as LGHNT and CDR2 as FRNRAP. The CDR3 runs 14 residues. The CDR3 DNA sequence: TGTGCTAGTAACAGCGGGACAGGCTACAATGAGCAGTTCTTC. Translating gives CASNSGTGYNEQFF.

This chain connects TRBV19 to TRBJ2-2, with TRBD1 identical over 8 bases. V dropped 7 bases and J dropped 2; count of bases not matched to a gene: 9. The germline CDR1 and CDR2 sequences are LNHDA and SQIVND (reference sequence). CDR3 length equals 16 residues. The CDR3, as DNA: TGTGCCAGTACCCCATGGGACAGGCTTAACACCGGGGAGCTGTTTTTT. It is translated as CASTPWDRLNTGELFF.

This chain connects TRBV30 to TRBJ1-1; D is undetermined. CDR3 length: 14 residues. V was cut by 3 bases and J by 10 bases, with 21 bases left in between. Germline assignment: CDR1 GTSNPN and CDR2 SVGIG (reference sequence). DNA for the CDR3: TGTGCCTGGAGCGACCACCCCCTTGGCGCCGGAGCTTTCTTT. Its protein is CAWSDHPLGAGAFF.

This clonotype was counted only a few times. This chain links TRBV11-2 with TRBJ2-7; D perhaps matches TRBD1 (6 bases). Per the germline V gene, CDR1 is SGHAT and CDR2 is FQNNGV. The CDR3 has 12 amino acids. With 11 bases removed from V and 3 bases from J, the gap between germline ends came to 14 bases. This CDR3 is CAGRTAIYEQYV. The CDR3 DNA follows: TGTGCCGGACGGACAGCGATCTACGAGCAGTACGTC.